These T cell receptor beta chains were read from a single sample in a study of T cell responses to AZD1222 COVID-19 vaccine. Sequencing used immunoSEQ multiplex PCR; TCRdb keeps in-frame clones, though not all of them. This table has about 150,000 clones, 85% to 95% appearing once. Sequenced material: peripheral blood, taken 28 days after the second AZD1222 dose. These receptors were obtained from an adult who received the AZD1222 COVID-19 vaccine. CDR3s include the opening cysteine and the closing phenylalanine or tryptophan. D genes are given only for firm matches. Clone size is shown for a subset of rows, as once, few, many or a class of expanded clone.

d_call	v_call	cdr3_length	j_call	clone_size	cdr3_nt	cdr3_aa
TRBD1	TRBV27	15	TRBJ2-7	NA	TGTGCCAGCCAGCGAACAGGGGTAGACTCCTACGAGCAGTACTTC	CASQRTGVDSYEQYF
TRBD2	TRBV4-1	20	TRBJ2-3	NA	TGCGCCAGCAGCCAAGATTACGCCACCGGGACTAGCGGGAGGGGAAATACGCAGTATTTT	CASSQDYATGTSGRGNTQYF
TRBD2	TRBV7-2	14	TRBJ2-7	once	TGTGCCAGCAGCTCTCTTGGGGGGGTGCGGGAGCAGTGCTTC	CASSSLGGVREQCF
TRBD1	TRBV7-3	16	TRBJ2-3	NA	TGTGCCAGCAGCTTAACGGGGACAGGCTACACAGATACGCAGTATTTT	CASSLTGTGYTDTQYF
TRBD2	TRBV11-2	15	TRBJ2-7	NA	TGTGCCAGCAGCTCCAACATAGCGGGAGAGGGAGAGCAGTACTTC	CASSSNIAGEGEQYF
TRBD1	TRBV19	16	TRBJ1-5	NA	TGTGCCAGTAGTACCGAGACAGGGTGGATGGATCAGCCCCAGCATTTT	CASSTETGWMDQPQHF
NA	TRBV5-4	15	TRBJ1-3	NA	TGTGCCAGCAGCCGCGGGGCTAGCTCTGGAAACACCATATATTTT	CASSRGASSGNTIYF
TRBD1	TRBV7-9	18	TRBJ2-7	NA	TGTGCCAGCAGCCGACCAATGAGCCGGGACAGGACCGATTACGAGCAGTACTTC	CASSRPMSRDRTDYEQYF
NA	TRBV7-3	14	TRBJ2-7	NA	TGTGCCAGCAGCTTAAGTGGGGCTTCCTACGAGCAGTACTTC	CASSLSGASYEQYF
NA	TRBV19	15	TRBJ1-5	NA	TGTGCCAGTAGTATGGTCGGTGGGACCAATCAGCCCCAGCATTTT	CASSMVGGTNQPQHF
NA	TRBV28	16	TRBJ1-2	NA	TGTGCCAGCAGTACGGCGTCTGGGGCAGGGTTTTATGGCTACACCTTC	CASSTASGAGFYGYTF
TRBD2	TRBV6-2/TRBV6-3	17	TRBJ2-3	NA	TGTGCCAGCAGTTACGTGGGACTAGCGGGCTACACAGATACGCAGTATTTT	CASSYVGLAGYTDTQYF
NA	TRBV24-1	15	TRBJ2-2	NA	TGTGCCACCAGTGATTTTGCGCGGAACACCGGGGAGCTGTTTTTT	CATSDFARNTGELFF
NA	TRBV21-1	19	TRBJ1-4	NA	TGTGCCAGCAGCAAAGAGGGGACAATTCTACCCCACCAGAAGCGAAAACTGTTTTTT	CASSKEGTILPHQKRKLFF
NA	TRBV18	14	TRBJ1-2	NA	TGTGCCAGCTCACCAGTAGAACAAGGTAGTGGCTACACCTTC	CASSPVEQGSGYTF
TRBD2	TRBV7-3	15	TRBJ2-1	NA	TGTGCCAGCAGCTCGGGACTAGCAGGGTACAATGAGCAGTTCTTC	CASSSGLAGYNEQFF
NA	TRBV19	13	TRBJ1-5	NA	TGTGCCAGTAGTATCAAATGGGGCCAGCCCCAGCATTTT	CASSIKWGQPQHF
TRBD1	TRBV4-1	17	TRBJ1-3	NA	TGCGCCAGCAGGCCTTTGGGACAGCACAGAGAAGGAAACACCATATATTTT	CASRPLGQHREGNTIYF
TRBD2	TRBV5-1	16	TRBJ2-3	NA	TGCGCCAGCAGCCCGACTAGCGGGGTGGTCACAGATACGCAGTATTTT	CASSPTSGVVTDTQYF
TRBD2	TRBV5-6	16	TRBJ2-5	once	TGTGCCAGCAGCTTTCCACTAGCGGGAGCCCGCGAGACCCAGTACTTC	CASSFPLAGARETQYF
NA	TRBV5-1	15	TRBJ1-5	once	TGCGCCAGCAGCATAGCCGGGACCTACGGTCAGCCCCAGCATTTT	CASSIAGTYGQPQHF
NA	TRBV2	14	TRBJ1-1	NA	TGTGCCAGCAGTTACAGGGATGGGGCTACTGAAGCTTTCTTT	CASSYRDGATEAFF
NA	TRBV9	13	TRBJ2-7	NA	TGTGCCAGCAGCGTAGACGGAGAAGGCGAGCAGTACTTC	CASSVDGEGEQYF
NA	TRBV19	19	TRBJ1-1	NA	TGTGCCAGTAGTATAGATCACTCAGTCTACAGGGTAGTCATCACTGAAGCTTTCTTT	CASSIDHSVYRVVITEAFF
TRBD1	TRBV19	14	TRBJ2-1	NA	TGTGCCAGTTCGGACAGGGACTCCTACAATGAGCAGTTCTTC	CASSDRDSYNEQFF
NA	TRBV4-1	15	TRBJ2-7	NA	TGCGCCAGCAGCCAAGGGTCCGGACAACTCTACGAGCAGTACTTC	CASSQGSGQLYEQYF
TRBD1	TRBV28	13	TRBJ1-2	NA	TGTGCCAGCAGTACCAAACAGGGGCTTCCCTACACCTTC	CASSTKQGLPYTF
NA	TRBV18	17	TRBJ1-1	NA	TGTGCCAGCTCACCACCGGTGGCAGCTTGGGAGAACACTGAAGCTTTCTTT	CASSPPVAAWENTEAFF
NA	TRBV30	11	TRBJ1-2	NA	TGTGCCTGGAGCCATGGGGCCAGCTACACCTTC	CAWSHGASYTF
TRBD2	TRBV2	17	TRBJ2-2	NA	TGTGCCAGCAGCGGGGGGGGACTAGCGGGATACACCGGGGAGCTGTTTTTT	CASSGGGLAGYTGELFF
NA	TRBV15	14	TRBJ1-1	once	TGTGCCACCAGCAGAGATCAGGGGAGCCATGAAGCTTTCTTT	CATSRDQGSHEAFF
TRBD1	TRBV6-5	16	TRBJ1-1	NA	TGTGCCAGCAGTTCACCCGGGACAGGGGGGAACACTGAAGCTTTCTTT	CASSSPGTGGNTEAFF
NA	TRBV2	13	TRBJ2-5	NA	TGTGCCAGCAGTGGGCCCTGGGGGGAGACCCAGTACTTC	CASSGPWGETQYF
NA	TRBV27	15	TRBJ1-2	NA	TGTGCCAGCAGTTTATCTGTGGGGAATGTTTATGGCTACACCTTC	CASSLSVGNVYGYTF
NA	TRBV14	13	TRBJ1-2	NA	TGTGCCAGCAGCCATGGACAAGCCGACGGCTACACCTTC	CASSHGQADGYTF
TRBD2	TRBV2	15	TRBJ2-1	NA	TGTGCCAGCAGAGTGGCCCGGACTAGCCGAGAGGAGCAGTTCTTC	CASRVARTSREEQFF
NA	TRBV29-1	19	TRBJ1-2	NA	TGCAGCGTTGAAGAGTTCAATCAGGCAGACCCAACGGGCTTCTATGGCTACACCTTC	CSVEEFNQADPTGFYGYTF
TRBD1	TRBV6-4	16	TRBJ1-1	NA	TGTGCCAGCAGGAGTCCGGGACAGGGCCAATGGATGGAAGCTTTCTTT	CASRSPGQGQWMEAFF
TRBD1	TRBV7-2	14	TRBJ2-1	few	TGTGCCAGCAGCAGTGTCAGGGGGCACAATGAGCAGTTCTTC	CASSSVRGHNEQFF